This T cell receptor beta chain originates from a study of T cell clones after liver transplantation. Overall study: A pre-transplant mixed lymphocyte reaction with TCRbeta sequencing defined graft-donor-reactive clones followed in post-transplant blood.

Data came from immunoSEQ multiplex PCR; TCRdb stores just in-frame clones and leaves some out. In the table there are tens of thousands of clones, around 70% of which are singletons. V gave up 5 bases and J gave up 0 bases, with 11 bases separating them. The CDR3 has 14 residues. CDR1 is MDHEN and CDR2 is SYDVKM in the germline V gene. Sample: CD4+ T cells from blood, taken at the 22-month timepoint. This TCR was recovered from a human patient who received a liver transplant. Some T cells may possibly be graft donor cells. V usage is TRBV28 and J usage is TRBJ2-7, with D perhaps TRBD1 (7 bases). CDR3 DNA: TGTGCCAGCAGTGGGGGGACAGCCTCCTACGAGCAGTACTTC. Translation gives CASSGGTASYEQYF. Supplemented by reference TRBV28 and TRBJ2-7, the full variable domain reads DVKVTQSSRYLVKRTGEKVFLECVQDMDHENMFWYRQDPGLGLRLIYFSYDVKMKEKGDIPEGYSVSREKKERFSLILESASTNQTSMYLCASSGGTASYEQYFGPGTRLTVT.